The 18 T cell receptor beta chains below all came from one sample that was sequenced in a study of shared clonotypes between healthy human individuals (dated by TCRdb to about 2020). Libraries came from the immunoSEQ multiplex PCR assay. In TCRdb, the immuneACCESS table is reduced to in-frame sequences with V and J assigned. These tables do not hold every clone; where another copy was compared, an unresolved V gene accounts for under half, and the others remain unexplained. The sample records about 490,000 clones, 70% to 80% of which are singletons. The biggest ten clones account for approximately 12% of the sample. Sequencing used PBMCs. The receptors originated from a woman aged 40-49 years in good health. Some clones in this sample may be carry-over from other donors' samples.

This chain uses TRBV28 with TRBJ1-1; D is ambiguous. The CDR3 length is 14 residues. In germline, CDR1 is MDHEN, CDR2 SYDVKM. With 5 bases removed from V and 5 bases from J, the gap between germline ends came to 15 bases. The CDR3 nucleotides are TGTGCCAGCAGTCTTCCAACTCAGGTTACTGAAGCTTTCTTT. Translation: CASSLPTQVTEAFF.

For the CDR3, the DNA is TGTGCCAGCAGCTTAGCTACAGGGCCTTGGGAGACCCAGTACTTC. Translating gives CASSLATGPWETQYF. The chain combines TRBV7-9 with TRBJ2-5, with D possibly matching TRBD1 (6 bases). The CDR3 covers 15 residues. V lost 0 bases to trimming and J lost 5 bases, with 13 bases between them. Germline V gene sequence: CDR1 SEHNR, CDR2 FQNEAQ (reference sequence).

The V and J genes are TRBV5-1 and TRBJ1-2, with a weak D call TRBD1 (6 bases). V gave up 4 bases and J gave up 8 bases, with 21 bases separating them. Germline-derived CDR1 and CDR2 are SGHRS and YFSETQ. The CDR3 is 15 residues long. As DNA, the CDR3 is TGCGCCAGCAGCAGCGACAGGCCTCCTAATGACGGCTACACCTTC. Translation gives CASSSDRPPNDGYTF.

This sequence joins TRBV26 and TRBJ1-2; the DNA was not used to check the table's D call, TRBD1. TRBV26 is given as a pseudogene. There are 12 residues in the CDR3. CDR3 coding DNA: TGTGCCAGCAGTACAGGGGGCTTTGGCTACACCTTC. Protein product: CASSTGGFGYTF.

The V gene is TRBV28, the J gene TRBJ2-7; 8 bases match TRBD1. V trimming: 7 bases; J trimming: 5 bases; junction bases outside the gene matches: 16. This CDR3 has 16 residues. The germline CDR1 and CDR2 sequences are MDHEN and SYDVKM. Here the CDR3 DNA reads TGTGCCAGCACCTTGTCAGGGGGCACCCAACCCCACGAGCAGTACTTC. Amino acid sequence: CASTLSGGTQPHEQYF.

CDR3 protein: CASSLGRDRIKYF. In DNA, the CDR3 is TGTGCCAGCAGTTTAGGGAGGGACCGAATAAAGTACTTC. The V gene is TRBV27, the J gene TRBJ2-7, with TRBD2 matching 7 bases. The V gene end was trimmed by 2 bases and the J gene end by 11 bases; junction bases not matched to a gene: 9. This CDR3 spans 13 amino acids. Germline loops: CDR1 MNHEY, CDR2 SMNVEV (reference sequence).

The genes are TRBV7-2 and TRBJ2-7; D gene ambiguous. Germline CDR1 reads SGHTA; CDR2 reads FQGNSA. V lost 0 bases to trimming and J lost 6 bases, with 12 bases between them. The CDR3 has 14 amino acids. The CDR3, as DNA: TGTGCCAGCAGCTTAGCGGTCGTCAGCCTCGAGCAGTACTTC. Translation gives CASSLAVVSLEQYF.

CDR3 nucleotides: TGTGCCAGCAGTTACACTAGCAGGGCAGATACGCAGTATTTT. The encoded protein is CASSYTSRADTQYF. J is TRBJ2-3 and V is TRBV6-5, with D tentatively TRBD2 (6 bases). Trimming left V 2 bases short and J 4 bases short, with 10 bases between. The V gene's germline CDR1 is MNHEY and CDR2 SVGAGI. CDR3 length: 14 amino acids.

This clone came up a few times. The chain is built from TRBV7-2 and TRBJ1-1; D remains ambiguous. Germline V lookup: CDR1 SGHTA, CDR2 FQGNSA. The CDR3 totals 11 residues. Between the trimmed V and J ends, which lost 5 bases and 13 bases, there was a span of 14 bases. The CDR3 sequence is CASSPRHLVFF. In DNA form, the CDR3 reads TGTGCCAGCAGCCCTCGGCATCTCGTTTTCTTT.

This clone was detected a few times. V usage is TRBV29-1 and J usage is TRBJ2-1, with TRBD1 matching 9 bases. The CDR3 covers 15 residues. Trimming cost V 0 bases and J 3 bases; bases outside gene matches: 3. The germline CDR1 and CDR2 sequences are SQVTM and ANQGSEA. CDR3 DNA sequence: TGCAGCGTTGAAGAAGACAGGGGGGGCTACAATGAGCAGTTCTTC. Residues: CSVEEDRGGYNEQFF.

The genes are TRBV29-1 and TRBJ1-4; D is unresolved. The CDR3 is made up of 14 amino acids. Germline loops: CDR1 SQVTM, CDR2 ANQGSEA. This chain's CDR3 is CSVNRDRNDEKLFF. The CDR3 coding sequence is TGCAGTGTCAACCGGGATCGCAACGATGAAAAACTGTTTTTT.

This chain uses TRBV7-6 with TRBJ2-3; 8 positions match TRBD1. The CDR3 has 15 residues. CDR1 is SGHVS and CDR2 is FNYEAQ in the germline V gene. V dropped 3 bases and J dropped 7; count of bases not matched to a gene: 9. The CDR3 sequence: CASSFEDREWHTQYF. The CDR3 DNA reads TGTGCCAGCAGCTTCGAGGACAGGGAGTGGCATACGCAGTATTTT.

The chain joins TRBV7-6 to TRBJ2-2; D not resolved. The V end lost 4 bases, the J end lost 6 bases, and 6 bases lay between the germline ends. CDR3 length: 12 residues. Per germline, CDR1 SGHVS and CDR2 FNYEAQ. The CDR3 region has the DNA TGTGCCAGCAGCTACACCCCCGGGGAGCTGTTTTTT. Translated: CASSYTPGELFF.

In regard to this clone: The sample has other DNA sequences that encode this CDR3 too. The chain carries TRBV7-2 and TRBJ1-1; 7 bases are shared with TRBD1. The CDR3 is 14 amino acids. J gave up 1 base and V 4 bases, and 3 bases lay outside the gene matches. Germline values: CDR1 SGHTA, CDR2 FQGNSA. CDR3 coding DNA: TGTGCCAGCAGCTCGAACAGGGGGAACACTGAAGCTTTCTTT. Protein product: CASSSNRGNTEAFF.

The chain employs TRBV15 and TRBJ2-7; tentatively, D is TRBD1 (6 bases). The germline V gene has CDR1 LNHNV and CDR2 YYDKDF (reference sequence). The CDR3 totals 13 residues. Trimming cost V 0 bases and J 7 bases, with 10 bases left between them. This chain's CDR3 is CATSREYQGEQYF. CDR3 nucleotides: TGTGCCACCAGCAGAGAATATCAGGGGGAGCAGTACTTC.

In DNA form, the CDR3 reads TGCGCCAGCAGGCCACAGGGTTCATCCTCCTACGAGCAGTACTTC. Protein product: CASRPQGSSSYEQYF. The chain recombines TRBV5-1 with TRBJ2-7; D perhaps matches TRBD1 (6 bases). Trimming removed 5 bases from V and 0 bases from J, with 15 bases in between. Germline loops: CDR1 SGHRS, CDR2 YFSETQ. The CDR3 is made up of 15 amino acids.

This chain links TRBV21-1 with TRBJ2-7; TRBD2 is the table's D call and was not checked against the DNA. TRBV21-1 is deemed a pseudogene. This CDR3 has 13 residues. As DNA, the CDR3 is TGTGCCAGCAGCACCCCGGAGCGCTACGAGCAGTACTTC. Residues: CASSTPERYEQYF.

The chain couples TRBV6-5 to TRBJ2-5, with D maybe TRBD2 (5 bases). Trimming left V 2 bases short and J 4 bases short, with 8 bases between. Germline CDR1 is MNHEY and CDR2 is SVGAGI. This CDR3 contains 13 residues. The CDR3 DNA reads as TGTGCCAGCAGTTACAGCCTAGCAGAGACCCAGTACTTC. It translates to CASSYSLAETQYF.